The rows below give T cell receptor beta chains drawn from one sample of a study of shared clonotypes between healthy human individuals. Profiling relied on immunoSEQ multiplex PCR, and the TCRdb table lists in-frame clones only, not all of them. The sample holds a few hundred thousand clones, around 97% seen once. The sequenced material came from naive CD4+ T cells sorted from blood. Every receptor here comes from a woman aged 25-40 years in good health. Both conserved end residues are part of each CDR3. D genes are given only for firm matches. Part of the rows lack a size; the others show once, few, many or a class for expanded clones.

. | TRBJ2-1 | TRBV5-8 | TRBD1 | TGTGCCAGCAGCTCTGGACAGGGGGGGTACAATGAGCAGTTCTTC | CASSSGQGGYNEQFF
once | TRBJ2-2 | TRBV10-1 | . | TGCGCCAGCTCTAATCTAGCGCCCGGGGAGCTGTTTTTT | CASSNLAPGELFF
. | TRBJ1-1 | TRBV19 | . | TGTGCCAGTAGTCCCTTGGGGGGCTGGGACACTGAAGCTTTCTTT | CASSPLGGWDTEAFF
. | TRBJ1-1 | TRBV27 | . | TGTGCCAGCAGTCTCCGGGGGAACTTGAACACTGAAGCTTTCTTT | CASSLRGNLNTEAFF
once | TRBJ1-5 | TRBV10-3 | . | TGTGCCATCAGTGAGTGGGGGACACGAAATCAGCCCCAGCATTTT | CAISEWGTRNQPQHF
. | TRBJ1-1 | TRBV27 | . | TGTGCCAGCAGTTTGAGAAGTCTTATGAACACTGAAGCTTTCTTT | CASSLRSLMNTEAFF
. | TRBJ1-5 | TRBV18 | TRBD1 | TGTGCCAGCTCACCCAATCGAGGGGGCGACGGGCAGCCCCAGCATTTT | CASSPNRGGDGQPQHF
. | TRBJ2-3 | TRBV10-3 | . | TGTGCCATCAGTGAGTCGCTGGGGGAGCCGTCAGATACGCAGTATTTT | CAISESLGEPSDTQYF
. | TRBJ2-7 | TRBV28 | TRBD2 | TGTGCCAGCACCCCGGGGTCCCTGGGGGACTACTACGAGCAGTACTTC | CASTPGSLGDYYEQYF
. | TRBJ2-1 | TRBV28 | TRBD2 | TGTGCCAGCAGTTTATTGACTAGCGGGCACTACAATGAGCAGTTCTTC | CASSLLTSGHYNEQFF
. | TRBJ2-1 | TRBV28 | TRBD1 | TGTGCCACCGACAGGGGTTTACCGGGGGACAATGAGCAGTTCTTC | CATDRGLPGDNEQFF
. | TRBJ1-5 | TRBV28 | . | TGTGCCAGTCTACCATCACGGAGCAATCAGCCCCAGCATTTT | CASLPSRSNQPQHF
. | TRBJ1-2 | TRBV30 | . | TGTGCCTGGAGTGTATTCGTGGGGACGGTCTTTGGCTATGGCTACACCTTC | CAWSVFVGTVFGYGYTF
. | TRBJ2-5 | TRBV6-1 | . | TGTGCCAGCAGGAGTAACAGTCAAGAGACCCAGTACTTC | CASRSNSQETQYF
. | TRBJ2-7 | TRBV28 | . | TGTGCCAGCAGTTTAGGGGGAACCATCTACGAGCAGTACTTC | CASSLGGTIYEQYF
. | TRBJ2-2 | TRBV6-5 | . | TGTGCCAGCAGTTACGAAACCGGCATCACCGGGGAGCTGTTTTTT | CASSYETGITGELFF
. | TRBJ1-2 | TRBV15 | TRBD1 | TGTGCCACTAACACCGGGACAGACCTCTATGGCTACACCTTC | CATNTGTDLYGYTF
. | TRBJ2-7 | TRBV15 | . | TGTGCCACCAGCAAGCGGACCCTTTACGAAGGCCACGAGCAGTACTTC | CATSKRTLYEGHEQYF
. | TRBJ2-1 | TRBV5-6 | . | TGTGCCAGCAGCTTTGGGTTTGTAGTAGGCAATGAGCAGTTCTTC | CASSFGFVVGNEQFF
. | TRBJ2-2 | TRBV7-8 | . | TGTGCCAGCAGCTTAATAAATCGGGGGACCCTCCAAGGCACCGGGGAGCTGTTTTTT | CASSLINRGTLQGTGELFF
. | TRBJ2-7 | TRBV5-1 | TRBD2 | TGCGCCAGCAGCCCCGGGCGAACTAGCGGGGGACGATCCCTCGGCGAGCAGTACTTC | CASSPGRTSGGRSLGEQYF
. | TRBJ1-5 | TRBV27 | . | TGTGCCAGCAGTGGCGGGCTAGGGAGCAATCAGCCCCAGCATTTT | CASSGGLGSNQPQHF
. | TRBJ1-4 | TRBV15 | TRBD1 | TGTGCCACCAGCAGACAGGGGGCGCAAAGGGCCACTAATGAAAAACTGTTTTTT | CATSRQGAQRATNEKLFF
. | TRBJ2-7 | TRBV6-1 | TRBD1 | TGTGCCAGCAGGAGACCGGGACAGGGGTCCGAGCAGTACTTC | CASRRPGQGSEQYF
. | TRBJ2-7 | TRBV28 | TRBD1 | TGTGCCAGCAGCTCTGGGACAGGGCCCCACGAGCAGTACTTC | CASSSGTGPHEQYF
. | TRBJ2-5 | TRBV5-4 | . | TGTGCCAGCAGTTGGCCCCTGCAAGAGACCCAGTACTTC | CASSWPLQETQYF
once | TRBJ1-1 | TRBV6-4 | . | TGTGCCAGCAAAAGAGGGACACTCAACACTGAAGCTTTCTTT | CASKRGTLNTEAFF
. | TRBJ2-7 | TRBV28 | . | TGTGCCAGCAGCACCAATGACAGGAGAAACGAGCAGTACTTC | CASSTNDRRNEQYF
. | TRBJ1-5 | TRBV7-9 | TRBD1 | TGTGCCAGCAGCTTCGAGGGGACAGCTTACGGTCAGCCCCAGCATTTT | CASSFEGTAYGQPQHF
. | TRBJ2-5 | TRBV19 | . | TGTGCCAGTAGTAAATCTCGAGGGTGGGAGACCCAGTACTTC | CASSKSRGWETQYF
. | TRBJ2-7 | TRBV19 | . | TGTGCCAGTAGCCCCGGGACGGGACTCGCTTACGAGCAGTACTTC | CASSPGTGLAYEQYF
. | TRBJ2-1 | TRBV28 | . | TGTGCCAGCAGTTTAGGCTCTTACAATGAGCAGTTCTTC | CASSLGSYNEQFF
. | TRBJ1-1 | TRBV5-1 | . | TGCGCCAGCAGGAAGGAAAGAAGCACTGAAGCTTTCTTT | CASRKERSTEAFF
once | TRBJ2-7 | TRBV10-3 | . | TGTGCCATCAGTGAAAGGACGGAGTCGCCCTACGAGCAGTACTTC | CAISERTESPYEQYF
once | TRBJ2-7 | TRBV28 | TRBD2 | TGTGCCAGCAGTTTAACCGGGACTAGCGGATCCTACGAGCAGTACTTC | CASSLTGTSGSYEQYF
. | TRBJ2-7 | TRBV21-1 | . | TGTGCCAGCAGCAAAGTAGGGACTCCCCTCTACGAGCAGTACTTC | CASSKVGTPLYEQYF
. | TRBJ2-7 | TRBV19 | TRBD1 | TGTGCCAGTAGTTCGGGACAGGGAGTATCCTACGAGCAGTACTTC | CASSSGQGVSYEQYF
. | TRBJ2-5 | TRBV5-1 | . | TGCGCCAGCAGCTCCGGTCGGGGGAAAGAGACCCAGTACTTC | CASSSGRGKETQYF
. | TRBJ1-5 | TRBV6-1 | . | TGTGCCAGCAGCCGGGACTGGGGACGTCAGCCCCAGCATTTT | CASSRDWGRQPQHF
. | TRBJ2-7 | TRBV5-1 | TRBD1 | TGCGCCAGCAGCCCTGGACAGGGGGTATACGAGCAGTACTTC | CASSPGQGVYEQYF
. | TRBJ1-5 | TRBV6-5 | . | TGTGCCAGCAGTTACTCACAGGGAAAGGGTCAGCCCCAGCATTTT | CASSYSQGKGQPQHF
. | TRBJ1-2 | TRBV6-6 | . | TGTGCCAGCAGTTACACCGCACAAGATAACTATGGCTACACCTTC | CASSYTAQDNYGYTF
few | TRBJ1-5 | TRBV28 | TRBD1 | TGTGCCAGCCTCATCGGTGGGACAGAGAATCAGCCCCAGCATTTT | CASLIGGTENQPQHF
. | TRBJ2-7 | TRBV28 | TRBD1 | TGTGCCAGCAGTGTAATAGGACGGACAGGGAAAATAGACGAGCAGTACTTC | CASSVIGRTGKIDEQYF
. | TRBJ2-2 | TRBV6-6 | . | TGTGCCAGCAGTTACGGGAGCCCGAACACCGGGGAGCTGTTTTTT | CASSYGSPNTGELFF
. | TRBJ2-2 | TRBV5-1 | . | TGCGCCAGCAGCCGGGTTGCGAACACCGGGGAGCTGTTTTTT | CASSRVANTGELFF
. | TRBJ2-1 | TRBV28 | . | TGTGCCAGCACCGATGGCGGCTCCGGGATCGATGAGCAGTTCTTC | CASTDGGSGIDEQFF
. | TRBJ1-5 | TRBV5-1 | . | TGCGCCAGTAGCTTGAGCGGGGGCGGCAATCAGCCCCAGCATTTT | CASSLSGGGNQPQHF
. | TRBJ2-2 | TRBV5-1 | TRBD2 | TGCGCCAGCAGCTTGAGGCTAGCGGGAGGTTCACGCTCGGTTAACACCGGGGAGCTGTTTTTT | CASSLRLAGGSRSVNTGELFF
. | TRBJ1-2 | TRBV16 | . | TGTGCCAGCAGCCAACAGAACTATGGCTACACCTTC | CASSQQNYGYTF
. | TRBJ2-7 | TRBV7-2 | . | TGTGCCAGCAGCCCAAAGGGGGTTAGGGGTTACTACGAGCAGTACTTC | CASSPKGVRGYYEQYF
once | TRBJ2-7 | TRBV9 | TRBD1 | TGTGCCAGCAGCACAGACGACAGGGTACCATCCTACGAGCAGTACTTC | CASSTDDRVPSYEQYF
. | TRBJ2-7 | TRBV7-9 | TRBD2 | TGTGCCAGCAGCCCGCGGGGGCTAGCGGGAACCTACGAGCAGTACTTC | CASSPRGLAGTYEQYF
. | TRBJ2-5 | TRBV5-1 | . | TGCGCCAGCAGCTCGCCACAGGGTATCCAAGAGACCCAGTACTTC | CASSSPQGIQETQYF